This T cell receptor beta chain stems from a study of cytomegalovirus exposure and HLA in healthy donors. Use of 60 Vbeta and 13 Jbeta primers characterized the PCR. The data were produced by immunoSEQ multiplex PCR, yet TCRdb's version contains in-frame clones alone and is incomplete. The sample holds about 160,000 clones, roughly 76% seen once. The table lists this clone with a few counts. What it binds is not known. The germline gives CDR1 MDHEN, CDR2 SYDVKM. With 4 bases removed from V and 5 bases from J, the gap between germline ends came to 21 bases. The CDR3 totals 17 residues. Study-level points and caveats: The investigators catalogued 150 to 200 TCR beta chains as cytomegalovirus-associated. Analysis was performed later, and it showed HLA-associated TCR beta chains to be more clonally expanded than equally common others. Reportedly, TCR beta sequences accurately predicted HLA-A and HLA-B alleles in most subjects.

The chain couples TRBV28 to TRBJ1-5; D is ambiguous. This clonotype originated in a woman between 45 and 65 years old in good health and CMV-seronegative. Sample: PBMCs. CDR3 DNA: TGTGCCAGCAGTTCACCCGTGGGCGGCCCGGAGGATCAGCCCCAGCATTTT. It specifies CASSSPVGGPEDQPQHF.